This T cell receptor beta chain appears in the sequencing data of a study of control samples from healthy donors and cancer patients. The CDR3 loop spans 14 amino acids. Trimming left V 7 bases short and J 0 bases short, with 10 bases between. The V gene's germline CDR1 is SGHRS and CDR2 YFSETQ. This table comes from immunoSEQ multiplex PCR, and its TCRdb copy is limited to in-frame clones, with some not included. In the table there are tens of thousands of clones, just over 90% of which are singletons. The sequence was collected from a man aged 25 to 40 with colorectal cancer. This chain uses TRBV5-1 with TRBJ2-2, with TRBD1 as a possible D gene (6 bases). The source material was PBMCs. DNA of the CDR3: TGCGCCAGCCGACAGGACTCGAACACCGGGGAGCTGTTTTTT. Its protein product is CASRQDSNTGELFF. Full variable domain (rest looked up from reference TRBV5-1 and TRBJ2-2): KAGVTQTPRYLIKTRGQQVTLSCSPISGHRSVSWYQQTPGQGLQFLFEYFSETQRNKGNFPGRFSGRQFSNSRSEMNVSTLELGDSALYLCASRQDSNTGELFFGEGSRLTVL.